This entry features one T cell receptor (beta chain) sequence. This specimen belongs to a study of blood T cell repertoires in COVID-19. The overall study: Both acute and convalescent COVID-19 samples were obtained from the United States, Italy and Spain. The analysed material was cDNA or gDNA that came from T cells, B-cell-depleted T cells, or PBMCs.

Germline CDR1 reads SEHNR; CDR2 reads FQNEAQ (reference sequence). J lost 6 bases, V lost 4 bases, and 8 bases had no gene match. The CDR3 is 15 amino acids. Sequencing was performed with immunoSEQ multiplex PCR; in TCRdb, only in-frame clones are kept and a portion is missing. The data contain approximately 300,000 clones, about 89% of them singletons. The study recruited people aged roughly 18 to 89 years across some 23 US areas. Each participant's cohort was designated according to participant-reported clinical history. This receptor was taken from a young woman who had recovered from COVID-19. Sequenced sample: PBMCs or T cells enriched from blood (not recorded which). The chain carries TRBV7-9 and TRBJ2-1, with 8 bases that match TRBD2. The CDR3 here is CASSSSKRGRNEQFF. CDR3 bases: TGTGCCAGCAGCTCCTCTAAGCGGGGGCGCAATGAGCAGTTCTTC.